This T cell receptor (beta chain) comes out of a study of human CD8 memory T cell subsets. Germline lookup yields CDR1 KGHDR and CDR2 SFDVKD. This CDR3 contains 14 residues. Early memory CD8+ T cells that were CCR7+ PD-1+ TIGIT+ with exhausted-like traits constituted the TPEX cells. A negative magnetic separation step was used to enrich total CD8+ T cells. UMI-labeled 5' RACE yielded the TCR beta libraries. TCRdb re-analyzed the 5' RACE reads; it lists each CDR3 protein once, without DNA. The repertoire shows almost 7,500 distinct CDR3 sequences; the top ten hold 20% to 30%. The TCR comes from a human donor in good health. Sequences were obtained from CD8+ T cells from PBMCs. The chain combines TRBV24-1 with TRBJ1-2; checking the TCRdb D call of TRBD1 is not possible without DNA. CDR3 residues: CATSDMDRSYGYTF.